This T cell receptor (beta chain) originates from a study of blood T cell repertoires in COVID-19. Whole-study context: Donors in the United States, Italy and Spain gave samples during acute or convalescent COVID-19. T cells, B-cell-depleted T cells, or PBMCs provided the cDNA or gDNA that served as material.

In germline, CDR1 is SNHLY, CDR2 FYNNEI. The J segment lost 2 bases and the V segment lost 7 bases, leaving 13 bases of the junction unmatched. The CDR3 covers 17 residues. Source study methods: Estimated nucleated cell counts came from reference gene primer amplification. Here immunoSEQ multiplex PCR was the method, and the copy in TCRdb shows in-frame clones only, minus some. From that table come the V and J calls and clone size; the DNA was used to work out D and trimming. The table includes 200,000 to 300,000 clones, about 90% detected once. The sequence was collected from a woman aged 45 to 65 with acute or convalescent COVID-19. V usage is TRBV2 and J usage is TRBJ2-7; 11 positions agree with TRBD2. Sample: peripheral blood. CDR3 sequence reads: CASTRLFISGRAYEQYF. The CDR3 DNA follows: TGTGCCAGCACTCGCCTTTTTATTAGCGGGAGGGCCTACGAGCAGTACTTC.